This T cell receptor (beta chain) was observed in a study of blood T cell repertoires in COVID-19. Looking at the study overall: Samples representing acute and convalescent COVID-19 were sourced from the United States, Italy and Spain.

Individuals aged roughly 18 to 95 years were recruited from about two dozen US areas. Participants reported their clinical history, and cohort assignment relied on those reports. Two negative PCRs, clearance, or symptom resolution characterized the recovered Cohort 3 donors. Germline assignment: CDR1 LNHDA and CDR2 SQIVND (reference sequence). The CDR3 runs 13 residues. The V gene lost 3 bases and the J gene lost 9 bases, with 9 bases spanning the gap. The table came from immunoSEQ multiplex PCR; TCRdb's copy has only in-frame clones and leaves some out. The sample records 250,000 to 350,000 clones, around 87% being singletons.

Material: PBMCs or T cells enriched from blood (not recorded which). V usage is TRBV19 and J usage is TRBJ1-6; the D is unclear. The sequence came from a woman in her 30s who had recovered from COVID-19. The CDR3 DNA follows: TGTGCCAGTAGTATTTCCTCCGGTTCACCCCTCCACTTT. Its protein is CASSISSGSPLHF.